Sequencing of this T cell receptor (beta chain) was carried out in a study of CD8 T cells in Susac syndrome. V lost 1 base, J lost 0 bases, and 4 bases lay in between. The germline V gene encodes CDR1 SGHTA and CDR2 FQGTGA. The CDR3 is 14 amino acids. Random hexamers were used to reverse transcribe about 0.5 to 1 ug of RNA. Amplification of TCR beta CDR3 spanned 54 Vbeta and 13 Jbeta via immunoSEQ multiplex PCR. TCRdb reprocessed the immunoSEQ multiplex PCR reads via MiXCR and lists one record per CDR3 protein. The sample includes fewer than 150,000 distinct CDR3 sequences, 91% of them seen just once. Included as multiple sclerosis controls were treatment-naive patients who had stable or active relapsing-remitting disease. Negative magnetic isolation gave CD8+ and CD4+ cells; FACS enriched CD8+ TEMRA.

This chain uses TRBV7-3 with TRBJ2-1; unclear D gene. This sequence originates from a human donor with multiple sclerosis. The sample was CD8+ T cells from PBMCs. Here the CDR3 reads CASSLIASYNEQFF. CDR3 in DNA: TGTGCCAGCAGCTTAATTGCCTCCTACAATGAGCAGTTCTTC.